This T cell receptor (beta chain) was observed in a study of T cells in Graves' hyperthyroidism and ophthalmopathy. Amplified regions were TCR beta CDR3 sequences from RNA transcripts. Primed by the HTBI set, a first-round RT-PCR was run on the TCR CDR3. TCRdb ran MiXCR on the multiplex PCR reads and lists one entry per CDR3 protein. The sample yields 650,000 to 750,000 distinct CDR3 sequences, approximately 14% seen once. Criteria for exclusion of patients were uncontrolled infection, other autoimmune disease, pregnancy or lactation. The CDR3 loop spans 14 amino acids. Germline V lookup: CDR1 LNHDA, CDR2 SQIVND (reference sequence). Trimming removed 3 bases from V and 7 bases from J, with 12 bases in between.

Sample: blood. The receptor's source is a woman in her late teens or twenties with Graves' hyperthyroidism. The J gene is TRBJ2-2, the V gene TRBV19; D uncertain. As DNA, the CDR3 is TGTGCCAGTAGTATTGGCAGCCCGAGCGGGGAGCTGTTTTTT. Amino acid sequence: CASSIGSPSGELFF.